Listed below are T cell receptor beta chains from one sample, sequenced in a study of blood T cell repertoires in COVID-19. Assay: immunoSEQ multiplex PCR; the TCRdb copy retains only in-frame clones and omits some. The data contain some 190,000 clones, more than 85% of them singletons. Input material: PBMCs or T cells enriched from blood (not recorded which). These receptors all stem from a woman aged 40 to 49 in a cohort exposed to, infected with or recovered from COVID-19 (not recorded which). Both conserved end residues are part of each CDR3. A D gene is named only where the DNA matches it firmly. Size is omitted from some rows. Given values are once, few, many or a class for expanded clones.

j_call cdr3_length d_call clone_size v_call cdr3_nt cdr3_aa
TRBJ2-5 16 TRBD2 once TRBV4-2 TGTGCCAGCAGCCGACCGCTAGCGGGGAATCAAGAGACCCAGTACTTC CASSRPLAGNQETQYF
TRBJ2-7 12 . . TRBV20-1 TGCAGTGCTAGTACCGTTCCGGGCGAGCAGTACTTC CSASTVPGEQYF
TRBJ1-1 12 . once TRBV27 TGTGCCAGCACTAATACAGGGAATGAAGCTTTCTTT CASTNTGNEAFF
TRBJ1-6 14 . . TRBV10-1 TGCGCCAGCAGTGAGCCCAGGGTTCCAAATCCCCTCCACTTT CASSEPRVPNPLHF
TRBJ2-1 17 TRBD2 . TRBV5-1 TGCGCCAGCAGCTTACGACTAGCGGGGGGGCGCTACAATGAGCAGTTCTTC CASSLRLAGGRYNEQFF
TRBJ1-2 15 TRBD1 . TRBV29-1 TGCAGCGTTGATGGGGCCGGACAGGGGAACTATGGCTACACCTTC CSVDGAGQGNYGYTF
TRBJ1-5 12 . few TRBV27 TGTGCCAGCAGTTTTCGGGGTCAGCCCCAGCATTTT CASSFRGQPQHF
TRBJ2-5 16 TRBD2 . TRBV5-6 TGTGCCAGCAGCTTGGCCCTAGCGGGAGTCGGGGAGACCCAGTACTTC CASSLALAGVGETQYF
TRBJ2-1 14 TRBD2 . TRBV29-1 TGCAGCGTTTCTGGCGGGAGCTCCTACAATGAGCAGTTCTTC CSVSGGSSYNEQFF
TRBJ1-3 17 . . TRBV14 TGTGCCAGCAGCCAAGAAATAGGGGCATACTCTGGAAACACCATATATTTT CASSQEIGAYSGNTIYF
TRBJ1-1 15 TRBD1 . TRBV4-2 TGTGCCAGCAGCCAAGAGGAGGGGGCGAACACTGAAGCTTTCTTT CASSQEEGANTEAFF
TRBJ2-1 14 . . TRBV7-2 TGTGCCAGCAGCTTAGTACCCAGCTACAATGAGCAGTTCTTC CASSLVPSYNEQFF
TRBJ1-1 15 TRBD1 once TRBV6-1 TGTGCCAGCAGTGACCCCGGACAGGGGTACACTGAAGCTTTCTTT CASSDPGQGYTEAFF
TRBJ1-2 14 TRBD1 . TRBV5-4 TGTGCCAGCAGCAGTTCAGGGGGTCTAGGGGGCTACACCTTC CASSSSGGLGGYTF
TRBJ2-6 15 . . TRBV30 TGTGCCTGGAGCGTCGACAACTCTGGGGCCAACGTCCTGACTTTC CAWSVDNSGANVLTF
TRBJ1-6 16 . . TRBV5-1 TGCGCCAGCAGCTTGGTTACAGGGCCCCAGAATTCACCCCTCCACTTT CASSLVTGPQNSPLHF
TRBJ1-6 14 . few TRBV7-2 TGTGCCAGCAGCTTAGACGGTTATAATTCACCCCTCCACTTT CASSLDGYNSPLHF
TRBJ1-2 15 TRBD1 . TRBV28 TGTGCCAGCAGACCCGGTCAGGGGGGGACAGGCGGCTACACCTTC CASRPGQGGTGGYTF
TRBJ2-5 13 . . TRBV25-1 TGTGCCAGCAGTTCGATCGGCGGAGAGACCCAGTACTTC CASSSIGGETQYF
TRBJ2-3 16 TRBD2 . TRBV9 TGTGCCAGCAGCCCCTTACTCGCGGGGGGGGCAGATACGCAGTATTTT CASSPLLAGGADTQYF
TRBJ1-1 16 TRBD1 . TRBV10-3 TGTGCCATCAGTTCTTTTCGGACAGGGGGCAGGCCTGAAGCTTTCTTT CAISSFRTGGRPEAFF
TRBJ2-1 14 . . TRBV24-1 TGTGCCACCTCCCGGGGGTACTCCTACAATGAGCAGTTCTTC CATSRGYSYNEQFF
TRBJ2-1 17 TRBD2 . TRBV29-1 TGCAGCGTCGAAAATTTCTTAGCGGGAGGGCCCTACAATGAGCAGTTCTTC CSVENFLAGGPYNEQFF
TRBJ2-4 15 . . TRBV5-6 TGTGCCAGCAGCTCTCAGACCGGGGCCAAAAACATTCAGTACTTC CASSSQTGAKNIQYF
TRBJ2-1 12 . . TRBV5-1 TGCGCCAGCAGCGGGCGGGGCAATGAGCAGTTCTTC CASSGRGNEQFF
TRBJ1-6 14 . . TRBV6-5 TGTGCCAGCAGAAGGGGGACGGATGCTTCACCCCTCCACTTT CASRRGTDASPLHF
TRBJ1-1 12 TRBD1 . TRBV4-1 TGCGCCAGCGGACAGGGTAACACTGAAGCTTTCTTT CASGQGNTEAFF
TRBJ2-1 14 . . TRBV5-6 TGTGCCAGCAGCCTGGCTCTCTCCTACAATGAGCAGTTCTTC CASSLALSYNEQFF
TRBJ1-2 11 TRBD1 . TRBV6-5 TGTGCCAGCAGGACAGGGTCAAGCTACACCTTC CASRTGSSYTF
TRBJ1-3 15 TRBD1 . TRBV28 TGTGCCAGCAGTCTCTCGGACAGGTCAGGAAACACCATATATTTT CASSLSDRSGNTIYF
TRBJ1-2 13 . . TRBV7-9 TGTGCCAGCAGCTTACAGGTCAACTATGGCTACACCTTC CASSLQVNYGYTF
TRBJ1-5 14 . . TRBV10-3 TGTGCCATCAGTGAGTCCGGAGCTAATCAGCCCCAGCATTTT CAISESGANQPQHF
TRBJ2-4 17 . . TRBV7-2 TGTGCCAGCAGCTTAGCGCTTAGCCAGATAGCCAAAAACATTCAGTACTTC CASSLALSQIAKNIQYF
TRBJ2-3 16 TRBD1 . TRBV5-4 TGTGCCAGCATCAATCGTCCGGGACAGGGCACAGATACGCAGTATTTT CASINRPGQGTDTQYF
TRBJ1-1 15 . . TRBV4-2 TGTGCCAGCAGTGACCCCTACCCGACAGGAGTTGAAGCTTTCTTT CASSDPYPTGVEAFF
TRBJ2-3 17 TRBD1 . TRBV24-1 TGTGCCACCAGTGATCGGGACAGGCTTACTAGCACAGATACGCAGTATTTT CATSDRDRLTSTDTQYF
TRBJ2-2 16 . . TRBV9 TGTGCCAGCAGCGCCCTTAGTTTGGGGAGCGCCGGGGAGCTGTTTTTT CASSALSLGSAGELFF
TRBJ1-1 13 . . TRBV27 TGTGCCAGCAGTTTATGGGCGGGCCGGGAAGCTTTCTTT CASSLWAGREAFF
TRBJ1-4 14 . . TRBV2 TGTGCCAGCAGTGTGGGAGGTGCTAATGAAAAACTGTTTTTT CASSVGGANEKLFF
TRBJ1-2 16 . . TRBV30 TGTGCCTGCCCCGTGGGGGCAGGGAATAATAAGCTTGGCTACACCTTC CACPVGAGNNKLGYTF
TRBJ1-2 14 . . TRBV4-2 TGTGCCAGCAGCCCTAACCTGGAGAACTATGGCTACACCTTC CASSPNLENYGYTF
TRBJ2-1 16 . few TRBV7-6 TGTGCCAGCAGCTTCCTAGAGGGAATGGCCTCAGGAGAGCAGTTCTTC CASSFLEGMASGEQFF
TRBJ1-2 14 TRBD1 . TRBV5-6 TGTGCCAGCAGCTACATGGACAGGGGCTATGGCTACATCTTC CASSYMDRGYGYIF
TRBJ2-3 14 TRBD1 . TRBV18 TGTGCCAGCTCACGACAGGGCGGCACAGATACGCAGTATTTT CASSRQGGTDTQYF
TRBJ2-5 14 . . TRBV5-4 TGTGCCAGCAGCAGAGCGGAGATCCAAGAGACCCAGTACTTC CASSRAEIQETQYF
TRBJ1-1 13 TRBD1 . TRBV27 TGTGCCAGCAGTTCCGGACAGGGGACTGAAGCTTTCTTT CASSSGQGTEAFF
TRBJ1-1 14 TRBD1 . TRBV6-5 TGTGCCAGGAGCTTTGGGACAGAGAACACTGAAGCTTTCTTT CARSFGTENTEAFF
TRBJ1-1 17 . once TRBV4-1 TGCGCCAGCAGCCAAGGGGCCTGGGCAGGGTTTAAGACTGAAGCTTTCTTT CASSQGAWAGFKTEAFF
TRBJ2-4 13 . . TRBV25-1 TGTGCCAGCAGTGTGACAGGAGGAAACATTCAGTACTTC CASSVTGGNIQYF
TRBJ1-5 13 . . TRBV7-9 TGTGCCAGCAGCTTAGAGAAGGGGGAGCCCCAGCATTTT CASSLEKGEPQHF
TRBJ1-4 16 TRBD1 . TRBV7-8 TGTGCCAGCAGCTTAGGGTTGACAGGGTGGGGGGAAAAACTGTTTTTT CASSLGLTGWGEKLFF
TRBJ1-3 12 TRBD1 once TRBV12-3/TRBV12-4 TGTGCCAGCAGTTTACGGACAGGCACCATATATTTT CASSLRTGTIYF
TRBJ2-5 13 TRBD1 many TRBV5-1 TGCGCCAGCCGACAGGGGTCGAAAGAGACCCAGTACTTC CASRQGSKETQYF
TRBJ1-2 14 . . TRBV7-9 TGTGCCAGCAGCTTACCAGGGCTTAACTATGGCTACACCTTC CASSLPGLNYGYTF
TRBJ2-3 17 TRBD1 . TRBV2 TGTGCCAGCAGCACATTTTTGACAGGGGGCATGACAGATACGCAGTATTTT CASSTFLTGGMTDTQYF
TRBJ1-3 10 . once TRBV28 TGTGCCAGCAGTCGGAACACCATATATTTT CASSRNTIYF
TRBJ2-3 16 TRBD2 many TRBV6-4 TGTGCCAGCAGTGACCAAGCGGGATCCGGCACAGATACGCAGTATTTT CASSDQAGSGTDTQYF